This T cell receptor beta chain was sequenced for a study of cytomegalovirus exposure and HLA in healthy donors. This CDR3 contains 14 residues. The V and J ends lost 3 bases and 4 bases, in that order; junction bases with no gene match: 2. Primers for the PCR totalled 60 Vbeta and 13 Jbeta. Profiled with immunoSEQ multiplex PCR; TCRdb holds only in-frame clones, not every one. The data contain 65,000 to 90,000 clones, roughly 80% of them singletons. This clonotype was obtained from a man aged 40-50 years in good health and CMV-seronegative. The chain uses TRBV5-7 and TRBJ1-5; 9 bases align to TRBD1. TRBV5-7 is assigned to the ORF class and has an uncertain function. The specimen sequenced was PBMCs. CDR3 residues: CASSSGQGNQPQHF. In nucleotides, the CDR3 is TGTGCCAGCAGCTCGGGACAGGGTAATCAGCCCCAGCATTTT.